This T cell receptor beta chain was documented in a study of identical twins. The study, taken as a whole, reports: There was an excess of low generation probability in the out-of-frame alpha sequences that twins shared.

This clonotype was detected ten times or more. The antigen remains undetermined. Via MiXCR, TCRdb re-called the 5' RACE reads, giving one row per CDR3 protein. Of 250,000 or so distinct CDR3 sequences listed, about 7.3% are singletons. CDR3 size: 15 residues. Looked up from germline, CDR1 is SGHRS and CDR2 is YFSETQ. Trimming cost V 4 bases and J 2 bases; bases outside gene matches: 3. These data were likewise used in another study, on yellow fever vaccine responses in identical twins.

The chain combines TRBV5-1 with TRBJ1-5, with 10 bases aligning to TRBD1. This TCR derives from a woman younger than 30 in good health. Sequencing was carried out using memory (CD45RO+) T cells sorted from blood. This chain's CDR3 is CASSVGQGGNQPQHF. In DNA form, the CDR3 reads TGCGCCAGCAGCGTAGGACAGGGGGGCAATCAGCCCCAGCATTTT.